Described below is a single T cell receptor beta chain sequence and its context. Its antigen is still unknown. Time point in this sample: pre-treatment sample, taken before nivolumab and TIL therapy. The immunoSEQ assay was v3. Clones were sequenced by immunoSEQ multiplex PCR, and TCRdb holds only the in-frame ones, with some missing. Among around 59,000 clones, around 68% were seen once, and the ten largest hold approximately 7%. The CDR3 contains 15 residues. Germline-derived CDR1 and CDR2 are MNHNY and SVGAGI (reference sequence). Trimming took 0 bases from V and 4 from J, leaving 10 bases between them. This sample was taken from a study of TIL therapy for anti-PD-1-resistant metastatic lung cancer. Study results and limitations: Treatment-naive, never-smoker and oncogene-addicted patients were overrepresented in this highly selected cohort.

The origin of this receptor is a person aged 25 to 80 with non-small cell lung cancer. The material was blood, obtained at baseline. The chain employs TRBV6-6 and TRBJ1-5; possibly TRBD1 for D (5 bases). This CDR3 is CASSYSGLINQPQHF. CDR3 bases: TGTGCCAGCAGTTACTCGGGACTGATTAATCAGCCCCAGCATTTT.